Below, 15 T cell receptor beta chains from the same sample are listed, as sequenced in a study of cytomegalovirus exposure and HLA in healthy donors (dated by TCRdb to the late 2010s). The library was produced with the immunoSEQ multiplex PCR assay. The multiplex PCR relied on a mix of 60 forward primers for TCR Vbeta segments and 13 reverse primers for TCR Jbeta segments. The table was pulled from immuneACCESS by TCRdb, which kept in-frame rearrangements only. Such tables lose some clones; where checked, under half of the loss comes from unresolved V genes, and the rest has no known cause. Counted in this sample were roughly 120,000 clones; 73% of them appeared once. The ten largest account for around 3.7% of the sample. What was sequenced was PBMCs. Source of these receptors: a woman aged 40 to 49 in good health and CMV-seronegative.

Of note for this clone: This same CDR3 is encoded by further DNA sequences in the sample. This chain uses TRBV10-3 with TRBJ1-2; 7 bases line up with TRBD1. V dropped 0 bases and J dropped 8; count of bases not matched to a gene: 3. CDR3 length: 13 amino acids. Germline V gene sequence: CDR1 ENHRY, CDR2 SYGVKD. In DNA, the CDR3 is TGTGCCATCAGTGAGTCGACAGGGTACGGCTACACCTTC. This sequence encodes CAISESTGYGYTF.

The J gene is TRBJ2-3, the V gene TRBV7-3; 7 nucleotides match TRBD1. Losses at the gene ends were 4 bases for V and 2 bases for J; bases not matched to a gene: 3. CDR3 size: 14 residues. Germline CDR1 is SGHTA and CDR2 is FQGTGA. CDR3 protein: CASSSGQVTDTQYF. CDR3 DNA: TGTGCCAGCAGCTCCGGACAGGTCACAGATACGCAGTATTTT.

V gene TRBV4-1 combines with J gene TRBJ2-7, with 7 bases that match TRBD1. The CDR3 consists of 14 residues. V gave up 0 bases and J gave up 3 bases; unmatched junction bases: 2. The V gene's germline CDR1 is MGHRA and CDR2 YSYEKL. The CDR3 region is CASSQDGTVYEQYF. CDR3 coding DNA: TGCGCCAGCAGCCAAGATGGGACAGTCTACGAGCAGTACTTC.

A few counts support this clone. The rearrangement links TRBV19 to TRBJ2-7; 9 bases line up with TRBD1. The V segment lost 7 bases and the J segment 2 bases; nucleotides outside the gene matches: 3. CDR3 size: 13 residues. CDR1 is LNHDA, CDR2 SQIVND, per germline (reference sequence). CDR3 DNA: TGTGCCAGTACGGACAGGGGCGCCTACGAGCAGTACTTC. This encodes CASTDRGAYEQYF.

This sequence joins TRBV30 and TRBJ2-1; 13 bases agree with TRBD2. With 0 bases clipped from V and 3 bases from J, the junction kept 5 bases outside the gene matches. Looked up from germline, CDR1 is GTSNPN and CDR2 is SVGIG (reference sequence). This CDR3 is built from 17 residues. CDR3 in amino acids: CAWSVPRTSGGYNEQFF. DNA of the CDR3: TGTGCCTGGAGTGTGCCAAGGACTAGCGGGGGCTACAATGAGCAGTTCTTC.

The chain recombines TRBV9 with TRBJ2-3, with D tentatively TRBD2 (6 bases). The CDR3 has 12 amino acids. The V and J ends lost 4 bases and 10 bases respectively, with 13 bases between them. Per the germline V gene, CDR1 is SGDLS and CDR2 is YYNGEE. Here the CDR3 DNA reads TGTGCCAGCAGCTCCGGGGAGCGGGCGCAGTATTTT. It codes for CASSSGERAQYF.

J is TRBJ2-3 and V is TRBV6-5; 7 bases match TRBD2. This CDR3 spans 15 amino acids. Trimming at V came to 4 bases and at J to 3 bases, leaving 7 bases not matched to a gene. Germline V lookup: CDR1 MNHEY, CDR2 SVGAGI. The CDR3 DNA reads TGTGCCAGCAGTTTCACGACTAGCAGAACAGATACGCAGTATTTT. This gives the protein CASSFTTSRTDTQYF.

Points on this clone: The sample has other DNA sequences that encode this CDR3 too. The chain recombines TRBV7-9 with TRBJ1-5; D uncertain. The germline gives CDR1 SEHNR, CDR2 FQNEAQ (reference sequence). Trimming took 3 bases from V and 5 from J, leaving 5 bases between them. The CDR3 runs 12 residues. The CDR3 spells CASSFPDQPQHF. The CDR3 DNA sequence: TGTGCCAGCAGCTTCCCGGATCAGCCCCAGCATTTT.

The chain couples TRBV2 to TRBJ2-5; the match to TRBD1 covers 8 bases. Germline V CDR1 and CDR2: SNHLY, FYNNEI. V shed 6 bases and J 1 base; nucleotides not matched to a gene: 4. CDR3 length: 14 amino acids. This CDR3 is CASSTGTGQETQYF. In DNA form, the CDR3 reads TGTGCCAGCAGCACCGGGACAGGCCAAGAGACCCAGTACTTC.

This clone was seen many times. Other DNA sequences from this sample encode an identical CDR3 as well. The rearrangement joins TRBV19 to TRBJ2-3, with D possibly TRBD2 on 6 matching bases. CDR1 LNHDA and CDR2 SQIVND come from the germline V gene (reference sequence). V lost 3 bases and J lost 1, with 8 bases in between. This CDR3 is built from 14 residues. As DNA, the CDR3 is TGTGCCAGTAGTATTGGACTACGCACAGATACGCAGTATTTT. It is translated as CASSIGLRTDTQYF.

By sample fraction, this clone is medium-sized (0.01 to 0.1%). The chain uses TRBV13 and TRBJ2-7; 12 bases match TRBD2. V was clipped by 5 bases and J by 5 bases; unmatched bases: 7. The CDR3 loop spans 15 amino acids. CDR1 is PRHDT and CDR2 is FYEKMQ in the germline V gene (reference sequence). CDR3 sequence (DNA): TGTGCCAGCAGCATTCGACTAGCGGGGGAGGACGAGCAGTACTTC. This translates into CASSIRLAGEDEQYF.

The DNA for the CDR3 is TGTGCCAGCAGCATGACTAGTTCCCACGAGCAGTACTTC. Amino acids: CASSMTSSHEQYF. This chain uses TRBV14 with TRBJ2-7; possibly TRBD2 for D (6 bases). From germline, CDR1 is SGHDN and CDR2 FVKESK. The length of the CDR3 is 13 residues. Trimming stripped 5 bases from V and 5 bases from J, with 13 bases between.

This clone appeared a few times. The chain has TRBV4-1 and TRBJ1-4, with TRBD1 identical over 7 bases. The V segment lost 1 base and the J segment 0 bases; nucleotides outside the gene matches: 11. The CDR3 has 19 amino acids. Germline V gives CDR1 MGHRA, CDR2 YSYEKL. The CDR3 protein is CASSQGTGSHIPTNEKLFF. The CDR3 DNA reads as TGCGCCAGCAGCCAAGGGACAGGAAGCCATATTCCAACTAATGAAAAACTGTTTTTT.

The chain has TRBV2 and TRBJ1-4; D uncertain. V lost 1 base and J lost 10, with 7 bases in between. The CDR3 covers 12 residues. Germline CDR1 reads SNHLY; CDR2 reads FYNNEI. In nucleotides, the CDR3 is TGTGCCAGCAGTGAAGGGTTGGCAAAACTGTTTTTT. It specifies CASSEGLAKLFF.

This rearrangement joins TRBV5-4 to TRBJ2-3, with TRBD2 as a possible D gene (7 bases). CDR3 size: 13 residues. Germline CDR1 SGHNT, CDR2 YYREEE (reference sequence). Trimming took 7 bases from V and 3 from J, leaving 12 bases between them. CDR3 protein: CASGGGGTDTQYF. The CDR3 DNA follows: TGTGCCAGCGGGGGAGGGGGAACAGATACGCAGTATTTT. Drawing the rest from reference TRBV5-4 and TRBJ2-3, the complete variable domain is ETGVTQSPTHLIKTRGQQVTLRCSSQSGHNTVSWYQQALGQGPQFIFQYYREEENGRGNFPPRFSGLQFPNYSSELNVNALELDDSALYLCASGGGGTDTQYFGPGTRLTVL.